The 14 T cell receptor beta chains in this list originate from one sample, sequenced in a study of blood T cell repertoires in COVID-19. Measured with immunoSEQ multiplex PCR; TCRdb has only the in-frame clones, and not every one. The table has about 500,000 clones, about nine tenths seen once; the top ten hold about 0.65%. The sequenced sample consisted of PBMCs or T cells enriched from blood (not recorded which). The receptors derive from a woman between 18 and 30 years old who had recovered from COVID-19.

The V call is TRBV7-8, the J call TRBJ2-2; D is perhaps TRBD2 (6 bases). This CDR3 has 15 amino acids. Germline loops: CDR1 SGHVS, CDR2 FQNEAQ. The V end was cut by 5 bases, the J end by 7 bases, with 17 bases between. The CDR3: CASSPRDSLGGELFF. The CDR3 DNA reads as TGTGCCAGCAGCCCTAGGGACTCATTAGGCGGGGAGCTGTTTTTT.

This clone occurred once. Here the CDR3 reads CASRPGLPDNEQFF. In nucleotides, the CDR3 is TGCGCCAGCAGACCGGGACTCCCCGACAATGAGCAGTTCTTC. The V and J genes are TRBV5-1 and TRBJ2-1; weak D call: TRBD2 (6 bases). Germline V gene sequence: CDR1 SGHRS, CDR2 YFSETQ. V shed 5 bases and J shed 5 bases, with 14 bases lying between them. The CDR3 has 14 residues.

The chain uses TRBV5-4 and TRBJ2-2; TRBD1 agrees at 8 bases. Germline trimming cut 9 bases from V and 1 base from J; bases unmatched to any gene: 2. This CDR3 has 13 residues. Germline CDR1 is SGHNT and CDR2 is YYREEE (reference sequence). The CDR3 here is CAIGQGNTGELFF. CDR3 sequence (DNA): TGTGCCATAGGACAGGGGAACACCGGGGAGCTGTTTTTT.

A single count supports this clone. The rearrangement joins TRBV30 to TRBJ1-2; 12 bases match TRBD1. The V gene end was trimmed by 3 bases and the J gene end by 3 bases; junction bases not matched to a gene: 11. This CDR3 spans 17 amino acids. CDR1 is GTSNPN, CDR2 SVGIG, per germline (reference sequence). The CDR3 DNA reads as TGTGCCTGGAGCGGTCCCGGGACAGGGGGCGCGGACTATGGCTACACCTTC. Translation: CAWSGPGTGGADYGYTF.

The chain uses TRBV11-2 and TRBJ1-1, with a tentative D call TRBD1 (5 bases). CDR1 SGHAT and CDR2 FQNNGV come from the germline V gene. The CDR3 covers 16 residues. The V end lost 0 bases, the J end lost 6 bases, and 17 bases lay between the germline ends. The CDR3 region is CASSLEGRHSAPEAFF. The CDR3 DNA is TGTGCCAGCAGCTTAGAGGGGCGCCACTCGGCCCCTGAAGCTTTCTTT.

This clone was seen a few times. This chain joins TRBV6-5 and TRBJ2-1, with 7 positions matching TRBD2. V gave up 6 bases and J gave up 7 bases; unmatched junction bases: 12. CDR3 length: 15 residues. Looked up from germline, CDR1 is MNHEY and CDR2 is SVGAGI. CDR3 nucleotides: TGTGCCAGCAGCCCGCAGAGGGGACTACAGAATGAGCAGTTCTTC. This sequence encodes CASSPQRGLQNEQFF.

The chain employs TRBV3-1 (or the pseudogene TRBV3-2) and TRBJ1-2; the D gene is possibly TRBD1 (6 bases). Trimming pared 6 bases from V and 4 bases from J, leaving 12 bases between. The CDR3 is 13 amino acids. CDR1 and CDR2 from the germline V gene are LGHDT and YNNKEL (reference sequence). The CDR3 nucleotides are TGTGCCAGCAGTCACGGACAGAGCTATGGCTACACCTTC. Translated: CASSHGQSYGYTF.

This clone was seen a single time. The gene calls are TRBV18 and TRBJ2-3; D not resolved. V dropped 3 bases and J dropped 1 base, with 11 bases sitting between them. This CDR3 comprises 15 residues. From germline, CDR1 is KGHSH and CDR2 LQKENI. This chain's CDR3 is CASSPTLGGTDTQYF. In nucleotides, the CDR3 is TGTGCCAGCTCACCGACTTTAGGAGGCACAGATACGCAGTATTTT.

This clone was counted a single time. V is TRBV9 and J is TRBJ2-2; D uncertain. The germline CDR1 and CDR2 sequences are SGDLS and YYNGEE. The CDR3 has 12 residues. V was shortened by 4 bases and J by 6 bases, with 7 bases between the two germline ends. The CDR3 sequence: CASSPRAGELFF. The CDR3 DNA follows: TGTGCCAGCAGCCCCCGTGCCGGGGAGCTGTTTTTT.

This clone has a single count. V and J are TRBV29-1 and TRBJ2-7; D may be TRBD1 (5 bases). From germline, CDR1 is SQVTM and CDR2 ANQGSEA. This CDR3 has 15 residues. Deletions cut 6 bases from V and 2 bases from J, with 20 bases between. CDR3 amino acids: CSVVPTGTSTYEQYF. The DNA of the CDR3 is TGCAGCGTCGTACCTACAGGCACCTCGACCTACGAGCAGTACTTC.

The chain is built from TRBV27 and TRBJ1-5; no definite D call. This CDR3 region has 13 residues. Trimming took off 5 bases at V and 9 bases at J, with 14 bases between the two ends. Germline values: CDR1 MNHEY, CDR2 SMNVEV (reference sequence). The CDR3 spells CASSPSLSGPQHF. CDR3 DNA: TGTGCCAGCAGTCCCTCCTTGTCGGGGCCCCAGCATTTT.

The gene calls are TRBV7-2 and TRBJ2-6; D might be TRBD2 (5 bases). V gave up 2 bases and J gave up 0 bases, with 11 bases separating them. The germline gives CDR1 SGHTA, CDR2 FQGNSA. This CDR3 region has 17 residues. The CDR3 DNA is TGTGCCAGCAGCTTATACGGGGATAACTCTGGGGCCAACGTCCTGACTTTC. Translation gives CASSLYGDNSGANVLTF.

J is TRBJ2-4 and V is TRBV4-1, with D perhaps matching TRBD2 (6 bases). V was pared by 4 bases and J by 0 bases, with 22 bases between. CDR1 is MGHRA and CDR2 is YSYEKL in the germline V gene. The CDR3 is 19 residues long. The DNA of the CDR3 is TGCGCCAGCAGCCCCCGGAGGGGCGGGGCTCCTCTAGCCAAAAACATTCAGTACTTC. Encoded protein: CASSPRRGGAPLAKNIQYF.

The chain carries TRBV4-1 and TRBJ2-5; 11 bases agree with TRBD2. CDR3 length: 19 residues. Looked up from germline, CDR1 is MGHRA and CDR2 is YSYEKL. J gave up 6 bases and V 2 bases, and 17 bases lay outside the gene matches. DNA for the CDR3: TGCGCCAGCAGCCAACCAACGTCCCAGACTAGCGGGGAAGTAAAGACCCAGTACTTC. As protein: CASSQPTSQTSGEVKTQYF.